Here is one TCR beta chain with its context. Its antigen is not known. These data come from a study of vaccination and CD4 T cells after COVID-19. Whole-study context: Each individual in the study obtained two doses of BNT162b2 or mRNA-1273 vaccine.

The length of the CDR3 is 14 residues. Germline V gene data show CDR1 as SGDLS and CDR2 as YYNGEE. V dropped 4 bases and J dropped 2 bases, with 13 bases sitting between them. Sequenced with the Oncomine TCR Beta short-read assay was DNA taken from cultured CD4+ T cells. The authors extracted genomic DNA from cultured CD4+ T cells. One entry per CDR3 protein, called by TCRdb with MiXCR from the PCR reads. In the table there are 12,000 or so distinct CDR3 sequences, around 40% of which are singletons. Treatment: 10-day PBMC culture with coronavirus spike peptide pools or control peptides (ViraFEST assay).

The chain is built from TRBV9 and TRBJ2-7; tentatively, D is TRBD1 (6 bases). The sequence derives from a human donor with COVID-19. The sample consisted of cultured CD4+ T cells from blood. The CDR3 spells CASSPTGTTYEQYF. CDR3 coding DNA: TGTGCCAGCAGCCCGACAGGCACCACCTACGAGCAGTACTTC.